The T cell receptor (beta chain) described here comes from a study of blood T cell repertoires in COVID-19. The ends were cut back, 5 bases at V and 5 bases at J, with 12 bases in the middle. The CDR3 is 14 amino acids. Looked up from germline, CDR1 is ENHRY and CDR2 is SYGVKD. Sequenced by immunoSEQ multiplex PCR; TCRdb stores in-frame clones only, minus some. The sample consists of about 50,000 clones, more than 75% of them appearing once. The sequencing input was peripheral blood. The source of this sequence is an older woman with acute or convalescent COVID-19. The V and J genes are TRBV10-3 and TRBJ1-4; D unresolved. Here the CDR3 DNA reads TGTGCCATCAGTCGGTCGGGAAACAATGAAAAACTGTTTTTT. Translating it yields CAISRSGNNEKLFF.